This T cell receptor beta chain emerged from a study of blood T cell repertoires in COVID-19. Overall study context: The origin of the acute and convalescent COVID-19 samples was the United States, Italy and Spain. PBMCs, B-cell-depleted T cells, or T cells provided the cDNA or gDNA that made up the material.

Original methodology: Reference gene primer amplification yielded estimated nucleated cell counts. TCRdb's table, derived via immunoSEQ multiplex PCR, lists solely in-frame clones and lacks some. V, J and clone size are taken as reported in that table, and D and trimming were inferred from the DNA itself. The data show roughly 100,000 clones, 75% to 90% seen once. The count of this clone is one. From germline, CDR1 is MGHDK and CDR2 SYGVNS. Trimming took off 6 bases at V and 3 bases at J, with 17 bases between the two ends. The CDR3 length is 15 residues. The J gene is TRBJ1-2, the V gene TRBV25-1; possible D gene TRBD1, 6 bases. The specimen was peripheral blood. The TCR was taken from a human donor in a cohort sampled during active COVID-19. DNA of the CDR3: TGTGCCAGCAGCGAGGGGACAAAACGTCACTATGGCTACACCTTC. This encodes CASSEGTKRHYGYTF.